This T cell receptor beta chain was profiled in a study of blood T cell repertoires in COVID-19. Under the authors' procedure: How many nucleated cells were present was estimated from reference gene primer amplification. Libraries were prepared by immunoSEQ multiplex PCR; TCRdb keeps only in-frame clonotypes and omits some of them. Clone size and the V and J calls come from that table; the DNA yielded D and trimming. This sample has about 430,000 clones; 85% to 90% occur once, and the top ten carry 0.8% to 0.9%. V was trimmed by 9 bases and J by 10 bases, leaving 18 bases between them. The CDR3 loop spans 12 amino acids. The germline V gene encodes CDR1 SNHLY and CDR2 FYNNEI.

Sequenced: peripheral blood. The sequence derives from a man aged 18 to 30 with COVID-19, enrolled during active disease. The V gene is TRBV2, the J gene TRBJ2-5, with a possible D match to TRBD2 (6 bases). CDR3: CARGLGILDQYF. The CDR3 DNA reads TGTGCCAGGGGACTGGGGATCTTGGACCAGTACTTC.